This record concerns one T cell receptor beta chain sequence. These data are taken from a study of cytomegalovirus exposure and HLA in healthy donors. V lost 5 bases and J lost 3, with 6 bases in between. Germline V lookup: CDR1 SGHRS, CDR2 YFSETQ. The CDR3 runs 12 residues. The PCR used 60 Vbeta and 13 Jbeta primers. Sequencing used immunoSEQ multiplex PCR; TCRdb keeps in-frame clones, though not all of them. The sample yields some 140,000 clones, about 74% seen once. The source is a man between 18 and 35 years old in good health and CMV-seropositive. Sample: PBMCs. The chain couples TRBV5-1 to TRBJ2-1, with no clear D. CDR3 sequence (DNA): TGCGCCAGCAGATTCTACTACAATGAGCAGTTCTTC. It specifies CASRFYYNEQFF.